These T cell receptor beta chains were read from a single sample in a study of T cell changes during pregnancy in multiple sclerosis. Repertoires were generated with immunoSEQ multiplex PCR, while TCRdb's copy carries only in-frame clones and drops some. The repertoire holds tens of thousands of clones, with approximately 94% as singletons. The input for sequencing was CD4+ T cells from peripheral blood mononuclear cells, taken before pregnancy. Every receptor here comes from a female donor with multiple sclerosis, enrolled in a pregnancy study. The CDR3 runs from the conserved cysteine through the conserved F or W.

>TRBV6-4|TRBJ2-3
CASSAVRGDTQYF
>TRBV20-1|TRBJ1-1
CSAVGGTEAFF
>TRBV7-2|TRBJ2-2
CASPKGRHRTGELFF
>TRBV19|TRBJ1-2
CASSILGTGATHGYTF
>TRBV5-1|TRBJ2-2
CASSYYQGSGELFF
>TRBV6-1|TRBJ1-4
CASSEADRTNEKLFF
>TRBV19|TRBJ2-2
CAVRKGTFNTGELFF
>TRBV9|TRBJ2-7
CASSVGTLRPGGSYEQYF
>TRBV5-1|TRBJ2-3
CASSLGTVTDTQYF
>TRBV6-1|TRBJ1-2
CASSDRGYTF
>TRBV28|TRBJ1-1
CASSFTGGYTEAFF
>TRBV5-1|TRBJ2-3
CASSYGLAGGENTQYF
>TRBV29-1|TRBJ1-1
CSFNRGTEAFF
>TRBV2|TRBJ2-7
CASSRGVYEQYF
>TRBV4-1|TRBJ1-1
CASSQGTATGALRGYTEAFF
>TRBV4-3|TRBJ2-3
CASSQDGTGNTQYF
>TRBV27|TRBJ1-2
CASSGQGNYGYTF
>TRBV5-1|TRBJ2-5
CASSLVAGMQETQYF
>TRBV28|TRBJ2-2
CASSFRVNTGELFF
>TRBV10-3|TRBJ2-7
CAIRGLAGASYEQYF
>TRBV5-4|TRBJ1-2
CASSFRANYGYTF
>TRBV5-1|TRBJ1-5
CASSADGGQPQHF
>TRBV7-5|TRBJ2-7
CVRSLDRAYEQYF
>TRBV18|TRBJ2-7
CASSSNPDRYYEQYF
>TRBV29-1|TRBJ2-1
CSVEELAGTNEQFF
>TRBV5-1|TRBJ2-7
CASKLELAGEYEQYF
>TRBV7-2|TRBJ2-5
CASSFGRKETQYF
>TRBV19|TRBJ2-3
CASSIITGGPSTDTQYF
>TRBV6-1|TRBJ2-7
CASSPAYEQYF
>TRBV5-1|TRBJ2-4
CASSTAWDRNIQYF
>TRBV4-1|TRBJ2-1
CASSQSGTHDNEQFF
>TRBV25-1|TRBJ1-4
CASSPSRGRNEKLFF
>TRBV28|TRBJ2-1
CASSSLTPVSPPYNEQFF
>TRBV7-8|TRBJ2-7
CASSPGLSYEQYF
>TRBV30|TRBJ1-2
CAWTGGQGAGYGYTF
>TRBV20-1|TRBJ2-3
CSAGDSYTQYF
>TRBV11-2|TRBJ2-7
CASSLVNSGGRYEQYF
>TRBV7-9|TRBJ2-1
CASSFSWASGRTSYNEQFF
>TRBV5-1|TRBJ2-1
CASSLRGRSEQFF
>TRBV7-2|TRBJ1-2
CASSLGPGAYGYTF
>TRBV2|TRBJ2-2
CASSDGGTGELFF
>TRBV6-1|TRBJ1-5
CASSEPGQNRYSNQPQHF
>TRBV30|TRBJ2-3
CAWGRDRGLKNTQYF
>TRBV2|TRBJ2-7
CASRAGGRLGSYEQYF
>TRBV14|TRBJ2-3
CASSQVSRGGADTQYF
>TRBV11-2|TRBJ1-1
CASSLKRNTEAFF
>TRBV9|TRBJ2-1
CASSVVALAGGTYNEQFF
>TRBV5-1|TRBJ2-1
CASSFGRQGKNEQFF
>TRBV4-1|TRBJ2-3
CASSQDQGGRGTDTQYF
>TRBV11-2|TRBJ2-5
CASSFYLNLAKETQYF
>TRBV5-1|TRBJ2-7
CASSPGQGAREQYF
>TRBV2|TRBJ2-4
CASSVRTSLAKNIQYF
>TRBV4-1|TRBJ1-1
CASSQLPTGGTKGEAFF
>TRBV18|TRBJ1-3
CASSQNRQAQVDTIYF
>TRBV5-1|TRBJ1-2
CASGSTGGRYDYTF
>TRBV7-8|TRBJ1-4
CASSRTGRGEKLFF